This T cell receptor (beta chain) was profiled in a study of monozygotic twins with inflammatory bowel disease. TCRdb reprocessed the 5' RACE reads; each CDR3 protein has one entry and no DNA is given. The sample includes 90,000 to 110,000 distinct CDR3 sequences. The germline V gene encodes CDR1 SGHTA and CDR2 FQGNSA. This CDR3 has 14 residues. This sequence originates from a human donor with ulcerative colitis or Crohn's disease, or a healthy co-twin of an affected twin (not recorded which). Source material: blood. The rearrangement links TRBV7-2 to TRBJ2-7; as DNA is missing, the TRBD1 call by TCRdb cannot be tested. This CDR3 reads CASSTGTGRYEQYF.